The TCR beta chain described here comes from a study of technical replicates of blood from a few donors. Germline CDR1 MNHEY, CDR2 SMNVEV (reference sequence). The CDR3 has 20 amino acids. J was trimmed by 1 base and V by 1 base; bases with no gene match: 13. Sequenced by immunoSEQ multiplex PCR; TCRdb stores in-frame clones only, minus some. The sample lists some 85,000 clones, 96% occurring once. This chain links TRBV27 with TRBJ2-1, with 10 bases identical to TRBD2. The receptor was derived from a human donor in good health. The sequenced material came from T cells isolated from PBMCs. CDR3 DNA sequence: TGTGCCAGCAGTTTATGGGCTAGCGGGAGTAGTAAAGCTTCCTACAATGAGCAGTTCTTC. Translating it yields CASSLWASGSSKASYNEQFF.